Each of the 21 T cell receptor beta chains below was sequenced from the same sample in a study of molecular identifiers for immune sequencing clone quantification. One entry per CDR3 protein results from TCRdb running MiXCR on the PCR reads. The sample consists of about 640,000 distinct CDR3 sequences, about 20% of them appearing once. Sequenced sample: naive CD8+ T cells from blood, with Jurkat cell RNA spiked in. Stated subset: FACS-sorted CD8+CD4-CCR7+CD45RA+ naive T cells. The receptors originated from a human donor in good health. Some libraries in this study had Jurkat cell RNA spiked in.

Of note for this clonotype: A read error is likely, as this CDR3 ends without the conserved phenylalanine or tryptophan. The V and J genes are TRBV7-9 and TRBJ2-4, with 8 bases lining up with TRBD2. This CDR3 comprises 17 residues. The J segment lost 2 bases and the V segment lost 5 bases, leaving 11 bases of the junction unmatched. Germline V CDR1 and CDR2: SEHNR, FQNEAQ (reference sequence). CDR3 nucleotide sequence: TGTGCCAGCAGCGACCATAGCGGGGTGGACTCCAAAAACATTCAGTACCTC. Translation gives CASSDHSGVDSKNIQYL.

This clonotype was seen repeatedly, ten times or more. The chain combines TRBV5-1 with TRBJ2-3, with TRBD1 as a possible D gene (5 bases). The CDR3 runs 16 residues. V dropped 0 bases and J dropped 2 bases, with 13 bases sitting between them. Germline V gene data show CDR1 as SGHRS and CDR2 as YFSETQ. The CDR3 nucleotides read TGCGCCAGCAGCTTGGCGGCCAGGGTACCCACAGATACGCAGTATTTT. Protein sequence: CASSLAARVPTDTQYF.

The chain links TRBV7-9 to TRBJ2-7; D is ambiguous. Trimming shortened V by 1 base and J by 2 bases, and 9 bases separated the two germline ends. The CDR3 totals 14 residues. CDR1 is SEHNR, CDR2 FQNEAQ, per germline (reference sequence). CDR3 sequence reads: CASSLGAITYEQYF. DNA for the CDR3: TGTGCCAGCAGCTTAGGGGCGATAACCTACGAGCAGTACTTC.

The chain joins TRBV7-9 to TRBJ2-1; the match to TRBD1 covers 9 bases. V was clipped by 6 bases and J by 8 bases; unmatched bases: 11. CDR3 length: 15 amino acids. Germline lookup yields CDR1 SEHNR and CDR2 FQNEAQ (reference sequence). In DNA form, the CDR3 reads TGTGCCAGCAGTATTAGGACAGGGGTTCTGGATGAGCAGTTCTTC. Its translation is CASSIRTGVLDEQFF. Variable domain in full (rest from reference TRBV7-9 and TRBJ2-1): DTGVSQNPRHKITKRGQNVTFRCDPISEHNRLYWYRQTLGQGPEFLTYFQNEAQLEKSRLLSDRFSAERPKGSFSTLEIQRTEQGDSAMYLCASSIRTGVLDEQFFGPGTRLTVL.

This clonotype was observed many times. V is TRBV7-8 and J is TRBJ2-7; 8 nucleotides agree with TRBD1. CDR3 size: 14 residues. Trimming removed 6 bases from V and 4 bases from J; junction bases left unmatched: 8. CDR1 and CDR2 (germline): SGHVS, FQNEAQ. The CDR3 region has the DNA TGTGCCAGCAGGCCCGGGACAGGCGAATACGAGCAGTACTTC. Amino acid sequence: CASRPGTGEYEQYF.

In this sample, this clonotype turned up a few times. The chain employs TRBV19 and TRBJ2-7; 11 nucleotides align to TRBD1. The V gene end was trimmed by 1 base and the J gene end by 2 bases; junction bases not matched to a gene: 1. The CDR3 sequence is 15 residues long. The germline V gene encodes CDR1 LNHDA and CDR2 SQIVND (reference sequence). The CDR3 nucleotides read TGTGCCAGTAGTATAGTGGGACAGGGGGCCTACGAGCAGTACTTC. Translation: CASSIVGQGAYEQYF. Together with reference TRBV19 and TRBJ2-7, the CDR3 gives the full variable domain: DGGITQSPKYLFRKEGQNVTLSCEQNLNHDAMYWYRQDPGQGLRLIYYSQIVNDFQKGDIAEGYSVSREKKESFPLTVTSAQKNPTAFYLCASSIVGQGAYEQYFGPGTRLTVT.

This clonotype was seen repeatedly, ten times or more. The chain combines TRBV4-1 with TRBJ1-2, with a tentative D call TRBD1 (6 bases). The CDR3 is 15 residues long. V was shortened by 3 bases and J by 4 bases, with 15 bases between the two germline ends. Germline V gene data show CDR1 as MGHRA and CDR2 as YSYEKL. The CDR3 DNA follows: TGCGCCAGCAGCCAGGGACAACCCACGATCTATGGCTACACCTTC. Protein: CASSQGQPTIYGYTF.

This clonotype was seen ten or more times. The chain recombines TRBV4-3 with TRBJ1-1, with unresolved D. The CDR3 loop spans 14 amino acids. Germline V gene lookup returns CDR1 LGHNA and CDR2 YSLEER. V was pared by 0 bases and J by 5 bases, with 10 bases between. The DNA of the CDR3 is TGCGCCAGCAGCCAAGATAAAGGGTGGACTGAAGCTTTCTTT. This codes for CASSQDKGWTEAFF.

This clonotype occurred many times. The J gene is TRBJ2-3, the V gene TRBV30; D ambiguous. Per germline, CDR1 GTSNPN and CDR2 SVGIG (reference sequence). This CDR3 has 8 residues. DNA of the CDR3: TGTACCGTCGATACGCAGTATTTT. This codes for CTVDTQYF.

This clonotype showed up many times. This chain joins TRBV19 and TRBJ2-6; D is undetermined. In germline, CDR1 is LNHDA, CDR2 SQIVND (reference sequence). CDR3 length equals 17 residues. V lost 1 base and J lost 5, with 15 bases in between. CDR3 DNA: TGTGCCAGTAGTATAGGGCCCCAATACGACTGGGCCAACGTCCTGACTTTC. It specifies CASSIGPQYDWANVLTF.

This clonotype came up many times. DNA of the CDR3: TGTGCCAGCAGTACGGGGTATAGCAATCAGCCCCAGCATTTT. This sequence encodes CASSTGYSNQPQHF. The chain has TRBV6-5 and TRBJ1-5; unclear D gene. Trimming removed 5 bases at V and 0 bases at J, with 8 bases between. The CDR3 contains 14 residues. CDR1 is MNHEY, CDR2 SVGAGI, per germline.

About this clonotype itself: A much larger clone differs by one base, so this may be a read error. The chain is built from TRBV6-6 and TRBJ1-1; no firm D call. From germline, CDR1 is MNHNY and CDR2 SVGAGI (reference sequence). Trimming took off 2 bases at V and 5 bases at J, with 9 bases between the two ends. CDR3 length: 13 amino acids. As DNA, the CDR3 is TGTGCCAGCAGTTACAATGACGGGACTGAAGCTTTCTTT. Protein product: CASSYNDGTEAFF.

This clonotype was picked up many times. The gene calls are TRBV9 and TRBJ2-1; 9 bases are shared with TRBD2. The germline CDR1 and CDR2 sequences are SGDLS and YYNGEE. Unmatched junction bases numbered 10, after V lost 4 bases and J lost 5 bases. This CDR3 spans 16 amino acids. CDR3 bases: TGTGCCAGCAGCCCAAGGCGCGGGGGGGATCACAATGAGCAGTTCTTC. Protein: CASSPRRGGDHNEQFF.

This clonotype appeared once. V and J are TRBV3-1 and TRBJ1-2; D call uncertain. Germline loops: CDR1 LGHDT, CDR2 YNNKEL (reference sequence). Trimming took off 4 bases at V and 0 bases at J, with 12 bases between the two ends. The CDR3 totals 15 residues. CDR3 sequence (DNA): TGTGCCAGCAGCCCCCTGGTGGGAGCTAACTATGGCTACACCTTC. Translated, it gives CASSPLVGANYGYTF.

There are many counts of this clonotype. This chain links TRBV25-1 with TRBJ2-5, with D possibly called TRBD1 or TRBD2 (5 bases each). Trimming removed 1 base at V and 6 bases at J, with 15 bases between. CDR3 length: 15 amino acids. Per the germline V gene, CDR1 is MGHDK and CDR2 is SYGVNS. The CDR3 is CASSESGTLSKTQYF. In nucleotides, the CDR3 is TGTGCCAGCAGTGAATCCGGGACGCTATCGAAGACCCAGTACTTC.

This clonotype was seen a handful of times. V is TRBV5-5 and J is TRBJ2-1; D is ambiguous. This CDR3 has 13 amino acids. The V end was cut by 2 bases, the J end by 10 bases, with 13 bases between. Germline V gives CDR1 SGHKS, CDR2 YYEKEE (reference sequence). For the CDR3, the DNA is TGTGCCAGCAGCTTTAATTCAAATAACGAGCAGTTCTTC. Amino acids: CASSFNSNNEQFF.

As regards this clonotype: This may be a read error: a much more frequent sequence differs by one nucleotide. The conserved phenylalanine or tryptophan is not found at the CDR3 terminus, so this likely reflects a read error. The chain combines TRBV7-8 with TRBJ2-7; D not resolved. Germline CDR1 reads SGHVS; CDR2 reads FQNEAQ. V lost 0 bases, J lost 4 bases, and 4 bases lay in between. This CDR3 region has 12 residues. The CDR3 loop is CASSLALYEQYL. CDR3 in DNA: TGTGCCAGCAGCTTAGCCCTTTACGAGCAGTACCTC.

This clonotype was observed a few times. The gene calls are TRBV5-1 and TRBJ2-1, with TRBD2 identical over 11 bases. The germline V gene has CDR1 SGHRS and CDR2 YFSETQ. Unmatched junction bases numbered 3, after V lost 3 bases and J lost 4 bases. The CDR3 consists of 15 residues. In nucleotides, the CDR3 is TGCGCCAGCAGCTGGTCTAGCGGGGGGTACAATGAGCAGTTCTTC. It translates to CASSWSSGGYNEQFF.

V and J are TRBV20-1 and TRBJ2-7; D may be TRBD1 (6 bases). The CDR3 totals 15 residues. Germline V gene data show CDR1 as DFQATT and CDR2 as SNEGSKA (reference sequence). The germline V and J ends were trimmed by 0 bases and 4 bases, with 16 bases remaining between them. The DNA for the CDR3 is TGCAGTGCTAGAGATCTCAGGACAGTAAAATACGAGCAGTACTTC. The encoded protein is CSARDLRTVKYEQYF.

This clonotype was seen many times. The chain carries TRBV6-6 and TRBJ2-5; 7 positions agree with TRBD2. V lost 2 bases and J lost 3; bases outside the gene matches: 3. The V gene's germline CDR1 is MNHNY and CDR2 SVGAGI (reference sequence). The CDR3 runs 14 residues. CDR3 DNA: TGTGCCAGCAGTTACGCTCTAGCGGAAGAGACCCAGTACTTC. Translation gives CASSYALAEETQYF.

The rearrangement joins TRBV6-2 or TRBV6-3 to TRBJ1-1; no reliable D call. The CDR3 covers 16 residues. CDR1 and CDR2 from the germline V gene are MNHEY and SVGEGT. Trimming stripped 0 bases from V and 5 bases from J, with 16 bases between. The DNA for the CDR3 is TGTGCCAGCAGTTACTCATGGAACCTCGGATGGACTGAAGCTTTCTTT. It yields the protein CASSYSWNLGWTEAFF.